These T cell receptor beta chains were read from a single sample in a study of blood T cells in healthy people across ages. From the 5' RACE reads, TCRdb called clonotypes with MiXCR, one entry per CDR3 protein. The sample lists 1.4 million or so distinct CDR3 sequences, approximately 39% occurring once. The sample consisted of blood. The receptors originated from a woman in her late teens or twenties in good health. The CDR3 runs from the conserved cysteine through the conserved F or W.

CDR3	V
CASSAGSLRGGRTQYF	TRBV13
CASSLVGTSGIRADTQYF	TRBV7-2
CASRGRPLNTEAFF	TRBV2
CASTHDGGGTDTQYF	TRBV5-6
CASSISGTGEQYF	TRBV27
CASSFDWREDTDTQYF	TRBV11-2
CAISVGSSDTQYF	TRBV10-3
CASSDREPRGYNEQFF	TRBV25-1
CASSSPSRYEQYF	TRBV5-5
CASSLRDFSEQYF	TRBV7-2
CTSSWSGGESDMQYF	TRBV10-2
CASSPSPDQVSNEKLFF	TRBV7-9
CASTAPTSENIQYF	TRBV16
CASGLDSFSSYEQYF	TRBV12-5
CSARKGLGKNIQYF	TRBV20-1